This record concerns one T cell receptor (beta chain) sequence. From the germline J gene comes the end of the CDR3, since the read stops 3 residues before it. CDR1 SQVTM and CDR2 ANQGSEA come from the germline V gene. This CDR3 contains 14 residues. Germline trimming cut 7 bases from V and 4 bases from J; bases unmatched to any gene: 9. This sample is drawn from a study of T cells in women clearing cervical HPV infection. The overall study: Case blood drawn at lesion detection; control blood after infection cleared.

Prevalent HPV16 infections were excluded; only incident single HPV16 infections included. Only in-frame clones appear in the TCRdb table, and some are missing; sequencing was by immunoSEQ multiplex PCR. The sample is made up of roughly 48,000 clones, and the top ten hold 1.5% to 2% of it. Material for sequencing was blood buffy coat. The chain uses TRBV29-1 and TRBJ2-3, with 9 bases that match TRBD1. The sequence was obtained from a woman between 18 and 69 years old with a cervical HPV16 infection that either progressed to CIN3+ or cleared (not recorded which). The CDR3 sequence: CSASGTGISDTQYF. The covered CDR3 bases are TGCAGCGCGTCCGGGACAGGGATTTCAGATACG.